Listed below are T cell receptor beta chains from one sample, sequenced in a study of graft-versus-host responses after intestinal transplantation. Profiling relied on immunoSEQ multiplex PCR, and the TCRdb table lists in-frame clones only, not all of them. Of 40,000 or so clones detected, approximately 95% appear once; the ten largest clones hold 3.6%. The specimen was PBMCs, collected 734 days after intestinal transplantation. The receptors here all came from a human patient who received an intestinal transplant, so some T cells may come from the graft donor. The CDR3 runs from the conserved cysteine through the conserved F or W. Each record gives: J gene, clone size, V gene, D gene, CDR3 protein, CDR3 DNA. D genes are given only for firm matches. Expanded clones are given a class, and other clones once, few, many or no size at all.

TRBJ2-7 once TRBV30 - CAWSELVSYEQYF TGTGCCTGGAGTGAACTGGTATCTTACGAGCAGTACTTC
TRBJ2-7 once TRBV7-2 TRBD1 CASSSPGQSPYEQYF TGTGCCAGCAGCTCGCCGGGACAGAGTCCTTACGAGCAGTACTTC
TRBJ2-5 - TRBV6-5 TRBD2 CASSYPPGGTQYF TGTGCCAGCAGTTACCCTCCGGGGGGGACCCAGTACTTC
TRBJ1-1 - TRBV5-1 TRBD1 CASSLAMTGGRYTEAFF TGCGCCAGCAGCTTGGCCATGACAGGGGGCAGATACACTGAAGCTTTCTTT
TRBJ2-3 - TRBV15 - CATSRERYSTDTQYF TGTGCCACCAGCAGAGAGAGGTATAGCACAGATACGCAGTATTTT
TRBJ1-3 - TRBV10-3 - CAISDQNSSGNTIYF TGTGCCATCAGTGATCAGAACAGCTCTGGAAACACCATATATTTT
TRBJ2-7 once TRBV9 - CASSVEGSSHEQYF TGTGCCAGCAGCGTAGAGGGTAGCTCCCACGAGCAGTACTTC
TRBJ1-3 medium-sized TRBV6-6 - CASSYSTEGDTIYF TGTGCCAGCAGTTACTCGACGGAGGGGGACACCATATATTTT
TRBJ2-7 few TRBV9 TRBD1 CASSGGTGFLYEQYF TGTGCCAGCAGCGGGGGGACAGGCTTTCTCTACGAGCAGTACTTC
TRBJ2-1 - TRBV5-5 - CASSLLGRVADNEQFF TGTGCCAGCAGCTTGTTAGGCCGAGTGGCGGACAATGAGCAGTTCTTC
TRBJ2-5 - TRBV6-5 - CASSYSAGIETQYF TGTGCCAGCAGTTACTCCGCCGGAATAGAGACCCAGTACTTC
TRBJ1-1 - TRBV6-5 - CASILSGNTEAFF TGTGCCAGCATCTTGTCGGGGAACACTGAAGCTTTCTTT
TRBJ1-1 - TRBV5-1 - CASSQRTAVNTEAFF TGCGCCAGCAGCCAAAGGACGGCCGTGAACACTGAAGCTTTCTTT
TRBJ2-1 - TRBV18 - CASSPRGGLNEQFF TGTGCCAGCTCACCGCGAGGAGGGCTCAATGAGCAGTTCTTC
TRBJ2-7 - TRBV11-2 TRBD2 CASTLRLAGAYEQYF TGTGCCAGCACCCTCCGGCTAGCGGGAGCCTACGAGCAGTACTTC
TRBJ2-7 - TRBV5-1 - CASSLFNDREQYF TGCGCCAGCAGCCTATTTAATGATCGCGAGCAGTACTTC
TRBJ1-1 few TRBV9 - CASSVEGPTEAFF TGTGCCAGCAGCGTAGAAGGGCCAACTGAAGCTTTCTTT
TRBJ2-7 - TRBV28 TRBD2 CASTPTSANAYEQYF TGTGCCAGCACCCCGACTAGCGCCAACGCCTACGAGCAGTACTTC
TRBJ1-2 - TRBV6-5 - CASSDPPGDYGYTF TGTGCCAGCAGTGACCCCCCGGGGGACTATGGCTACACCTTC
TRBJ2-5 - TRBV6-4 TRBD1 CASTPTGETQYF TGTGCCAGCACCCCGACAGGGGAGACCCAGTACTTC
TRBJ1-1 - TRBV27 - CASSLRPMNTEAFF TGTGCCAGCAGTTTAAGACCTATGAACACTGAAGCTTTCTTT
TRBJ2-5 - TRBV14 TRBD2 CASSQVGASGSTETQYF TGTGCCAGCAGCCAAGTAGGGGCTAGCGGGAGTACAGAGACCCAGTACTTC
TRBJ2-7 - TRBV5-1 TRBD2 CASSVISGRSGEQYF TGCGCCAGCAGCGTAATTAGCGGGAGGTCCGGCGAGCAGTACTTC
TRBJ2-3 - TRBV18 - CASSPPVSTDTQYF TGTGCCAGCTCACCACCCGTCAGCACAGATACGCAGTATTTT
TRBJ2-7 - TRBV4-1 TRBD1 CASSHSRDRGFSEQYF TGCGCCAGCAGCCACTCCCGGGACAGGGGCTTTTCCGAGCAGTACTTC
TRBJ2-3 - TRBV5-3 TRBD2 CASSRTSAGPDTQYF TGTGCCAGCAGCAGGACTAGCGCCGGCCCAGATACGCAGTATTTT
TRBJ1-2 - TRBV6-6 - CASSYSGRPYGYTF TGTGCCAGCAGTTACTCGGGACGCCCCTATGGCTACACCTTC
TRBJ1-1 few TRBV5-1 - CASSPGGTVLLNTEAFF TGCGCCAGCAGCCCTGGGGGGACGGTTCTCTTGAACACTGAAGCTTTCTTT
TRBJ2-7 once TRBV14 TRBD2 CASSPSGTSGYEQYF TGTGCCAGCAGCCCCTCCGGGACTAGCGGCTACGAGCAGTACTTC
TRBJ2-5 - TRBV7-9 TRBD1 CASSLRGQAETQYF TGTGCCAGCAGCTTAAGGGGGCAGGCGGAGACCCAGTACTTC
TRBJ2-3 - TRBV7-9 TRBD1 CASRTQGAGTQYF TGTGCCAGCAGAACTCAGGGGGCAGGGACGCAGTATTTT
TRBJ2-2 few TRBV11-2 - CASSPLTVATGELFF TGTGCCAGCAGCCCGTTAACAGTGGCCACCGGGGAGCTGTTTTTT
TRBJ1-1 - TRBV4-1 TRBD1 CASSPTGAEAFF TGCGCCAGCAGCCCAACAGGGGCTGAAGCTTTCTTT
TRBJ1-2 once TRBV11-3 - CASSLDRPTYYGYTF TGTGCCAGCAGCTTAGACAGACCTACTTACTATGGCTACACCTTC
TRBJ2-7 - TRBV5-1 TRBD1 CASGQGAIGVRYEQYF TGCGCCAGCGGACAGGGGGCGATCGGTGTACGCTACGAGCAGTACTTC
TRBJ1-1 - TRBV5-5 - CASSRPYGQMNTEAFF TGTGCCAGCAGCCGGCCCTACGGACAGATGAACACTGAAGCTTTCTTT
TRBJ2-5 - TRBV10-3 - CAIRPPGEETQYF TGTGCCATCAGGCCCCCAGGGGAAGAGACCCAGTACTTC
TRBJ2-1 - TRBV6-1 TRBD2 CASSERFGSGFDSEQFF TGTGCCAGCAGTGAAAGGTTTGGTAGCGGGTTTGATTCTGAGCAGTTCTTC
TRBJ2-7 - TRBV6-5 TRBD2 CASRIAGGSDEQYF TGTGCCAGCAGGATAGCGGGGGGGAGCGACGAGCAGTACTTC
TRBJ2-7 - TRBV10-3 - CAIRQSNEGGEQYF TGTGCCATCAGGCAGTCAAATGAGGGGGGGGAGCAGTACTTC
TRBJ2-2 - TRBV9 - CASSRGPNTGELFF TGTGCCAGCAGCAGGGGACCAAACACCGGGGAGCTGTTTTTT
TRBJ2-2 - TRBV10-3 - CAISEFAGELFF TGTGCCATCAGTGAGTTCGCCGGGGAGCTGTTTTTT
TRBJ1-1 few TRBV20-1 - CSARARAAFF TGCAGTGCTAGAGCCAGGGCGGCTTTCTTT
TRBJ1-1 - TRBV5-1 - CASSSRAWGGGRNTEAFF TGCGCCAGCAGCTCGCGCGCTTGGGGCGGGGGCCGGAACACTGAAGCTTTCTTT
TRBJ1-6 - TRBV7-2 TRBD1 CASSVLDRGNSPLHF TGTGCCAGCAGCGTGTTGGACAGGGGCAATTCACCCCTCCACTTT
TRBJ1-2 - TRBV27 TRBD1 CASLHKPGQGAVKYGYTF TGTGCCAGTCTCCACAAACCGGGACAGGGAGCTGTGAAGTATGGCTACACCTTC
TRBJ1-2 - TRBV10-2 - CASSEGWAGGEYGYTF TGCGCCAGCAGTGAGGGATGGGCAGGAGGAGAGTATGGCTACACCTTC
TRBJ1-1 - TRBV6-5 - CASSEWTSEAFF TGTGCCAGCAGTGAGTGGACATCTGAAGCTTTCTTT
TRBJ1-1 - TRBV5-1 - CASSLTVLNTEAFF TGCGCCAGCAGCTTGACGGTTCTGAACACTGAAGCTTTCTTT
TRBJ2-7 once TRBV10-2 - CASSDLGHSYEQYF TGCGCCAGCAGTGACCTTGGGCATTCCTACGAGCAGTACTTC
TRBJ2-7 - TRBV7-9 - CASSSQGGAPYEQYF TGTGCCAGCAGTTCCCAGGGGGGGGCCCCCTACGAGCAGTACTTC
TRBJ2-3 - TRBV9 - CASSVAGGGYDTDTQYF TGTGCCAGCAGCGTAGCAGGGGGGGGCTACGACACAGATACGCAGTATTTT
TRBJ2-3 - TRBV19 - CASSPSRTGTDTQYF TGTGCCAGTAGTCCCTCCCGGACAGGCACAGATACGCAGTATTTT
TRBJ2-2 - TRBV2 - CASRTIREANAILNTGELFF TGTGCCAGCAGAACCATCAGGGAGGCCAACGCAATTCTGAACACCGGGGAGCTGTTTTTT
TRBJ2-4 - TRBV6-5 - CASATLAKNIQYF TGTGCCAGCGCCACTCTAGCCAAAAACATTCAGTACTTC
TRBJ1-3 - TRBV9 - CASRGGGNTIYF TGTGCCAGTCGAGGCGGCGGAAACACCATATATTTT
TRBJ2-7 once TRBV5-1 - CASSLFLGLSYEQYF TGCGCCAGCAGCTTGTTCCTCGGTCTATCCTACGAGCAGTACTTC
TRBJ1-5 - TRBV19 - CATPTDLDQPQHF TGTGCCACCCCGACAGACCTCGATCAGCCCCAGCATTTT